The T cell receptor (beta chain) under discussion was sequenced for a study of blood T cell repertoires in COVID-19. This clone was observed a single time. Sequencing was performed with immunoSEQ multiplex PCR; in TCRdb, only in-frame clones are kept and a portion is missing. The data hold around 85,000 clones, with around 91% observed a single time. V dropped 1 base and J dropped 2 bases, with 9 bases sitting between them. The germline gives CDR1 SGHTA, CDR2 FQGNSA. This CDR3 has 15 amino acids. The chain employs TRBV7-2 and TRBJ1-3; the D is unclear. This clonotype was sampled from a woman older than 75 with active or convalescent COVID-19. The sample taken for sequencing was peripheral blood. CDR3 sequence: CASSLDSVTGNTIYF. Written as DNA, the CDR3 is TGTGCCAGCAGCTTAGATTCGGTAACTGGAAACACCATATATTTT.